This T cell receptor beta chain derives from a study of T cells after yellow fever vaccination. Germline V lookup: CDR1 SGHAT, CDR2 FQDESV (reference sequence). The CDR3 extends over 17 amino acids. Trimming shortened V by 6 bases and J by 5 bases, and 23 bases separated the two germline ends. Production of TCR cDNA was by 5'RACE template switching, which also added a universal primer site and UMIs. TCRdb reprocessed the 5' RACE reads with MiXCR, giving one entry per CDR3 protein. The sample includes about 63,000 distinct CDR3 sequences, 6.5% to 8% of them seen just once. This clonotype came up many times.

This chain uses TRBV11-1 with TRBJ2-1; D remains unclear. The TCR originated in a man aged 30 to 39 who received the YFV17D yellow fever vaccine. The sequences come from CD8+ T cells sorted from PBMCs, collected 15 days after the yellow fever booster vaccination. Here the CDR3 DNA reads TGTGCCAGCAGTCGTCCTCCTCGCGGATCCAGCGACAATGAGCAGTTCTTC. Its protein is CASSRPPRGSSDNEQFF.